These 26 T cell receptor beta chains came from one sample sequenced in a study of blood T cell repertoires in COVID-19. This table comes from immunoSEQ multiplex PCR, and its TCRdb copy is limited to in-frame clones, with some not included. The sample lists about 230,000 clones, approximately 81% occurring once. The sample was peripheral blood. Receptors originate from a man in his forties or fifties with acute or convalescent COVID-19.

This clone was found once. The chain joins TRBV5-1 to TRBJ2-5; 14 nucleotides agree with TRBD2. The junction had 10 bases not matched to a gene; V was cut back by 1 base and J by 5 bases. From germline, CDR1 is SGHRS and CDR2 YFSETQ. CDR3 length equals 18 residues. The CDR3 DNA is TGCGCCAGCAGCTTGTCGACTAGCGGGGGGGCCGGTCCTGAGACCCAGTACTTC. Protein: CASSLSTSGGAGPETQYF.

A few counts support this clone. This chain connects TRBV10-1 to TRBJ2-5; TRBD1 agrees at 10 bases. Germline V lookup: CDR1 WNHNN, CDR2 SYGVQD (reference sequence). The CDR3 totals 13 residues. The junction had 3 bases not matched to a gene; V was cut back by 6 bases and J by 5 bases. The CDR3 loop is CASSRDRGETQYF. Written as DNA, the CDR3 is TGCGCCAGCAGCCGGGACAGGGGCGAGACCCAGTACTTC.

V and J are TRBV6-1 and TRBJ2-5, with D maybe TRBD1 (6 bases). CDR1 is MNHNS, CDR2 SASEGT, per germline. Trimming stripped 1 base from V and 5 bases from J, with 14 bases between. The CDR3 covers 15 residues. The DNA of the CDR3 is TGTGCCAGCAGTGAAGTTGGGGCCAGGGGCGAGACCCAGTACTTC. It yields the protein CASSEVGARGETQYF.

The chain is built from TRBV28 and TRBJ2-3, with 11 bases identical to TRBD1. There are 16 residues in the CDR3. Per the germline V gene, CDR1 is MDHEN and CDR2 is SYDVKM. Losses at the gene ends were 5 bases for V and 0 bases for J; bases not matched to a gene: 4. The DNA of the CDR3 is TGTGCCAGCAGTAGGGGGACAGGGGGTAGCACAGATACGCAGTATTTT. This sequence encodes CASSRGTGGSTDTQYF.

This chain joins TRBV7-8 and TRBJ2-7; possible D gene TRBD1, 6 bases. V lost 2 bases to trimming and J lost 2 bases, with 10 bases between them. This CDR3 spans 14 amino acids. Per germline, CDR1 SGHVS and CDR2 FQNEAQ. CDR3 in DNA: TGTGCCAGCAGCTTACAGGGGCCTACCTACGAGCAGTACTTC. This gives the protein CASSLQGPTYEQYF. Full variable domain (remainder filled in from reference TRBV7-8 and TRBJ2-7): GAGVSQSPRYKVAKRGQDVALRCDPISGHVSLFWYQQALGQGPEFLTYFQNEAQLDKSGLPSDRFFAERPEGSVSTLKIQRTQQEDSAVYLCASSLQGPTYEQYFGPGTRLTVT.

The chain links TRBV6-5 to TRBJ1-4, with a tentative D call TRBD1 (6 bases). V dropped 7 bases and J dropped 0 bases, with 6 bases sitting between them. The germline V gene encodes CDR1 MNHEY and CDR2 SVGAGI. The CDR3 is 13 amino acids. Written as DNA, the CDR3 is TGTGCCAGCAAGGGGGCAACTAATGAAAAACTGTTTTTT. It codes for CASKGATNEKLFF.

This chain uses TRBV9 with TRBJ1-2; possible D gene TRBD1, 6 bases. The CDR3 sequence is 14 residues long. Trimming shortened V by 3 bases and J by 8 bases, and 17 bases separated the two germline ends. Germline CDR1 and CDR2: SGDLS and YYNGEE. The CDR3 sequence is CASSATGMGQGYTF. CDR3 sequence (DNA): TGTGCCAGCAGCGCTACAGGGATGGGTCAGGGCTACACCTTC.

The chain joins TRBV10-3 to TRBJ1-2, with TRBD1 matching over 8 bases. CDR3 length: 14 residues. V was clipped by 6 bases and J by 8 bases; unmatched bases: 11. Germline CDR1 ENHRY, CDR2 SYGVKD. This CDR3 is CAIRNLGQGDGYTF. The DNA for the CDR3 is TGTGCCATCAGAAACTTAGGACAGGGTGACGGCTACACCTTC.

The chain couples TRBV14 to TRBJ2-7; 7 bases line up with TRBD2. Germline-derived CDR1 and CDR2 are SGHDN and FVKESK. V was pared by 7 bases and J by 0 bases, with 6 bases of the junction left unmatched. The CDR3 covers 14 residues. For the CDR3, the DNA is TGTGCCAGCAAGCCCGGGGGGAGCTCCTACGAGCAGTACTTC. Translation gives CASKPGGSSYEQYF.

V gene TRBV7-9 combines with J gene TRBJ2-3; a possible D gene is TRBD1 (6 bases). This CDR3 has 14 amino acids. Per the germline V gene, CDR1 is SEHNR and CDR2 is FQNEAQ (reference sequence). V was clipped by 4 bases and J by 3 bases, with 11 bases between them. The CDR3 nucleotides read TGTGCCAGCAGCTCGATCGGACAGACAGATACGCAGTATTTT. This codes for CASSSIGQTDTQYF.

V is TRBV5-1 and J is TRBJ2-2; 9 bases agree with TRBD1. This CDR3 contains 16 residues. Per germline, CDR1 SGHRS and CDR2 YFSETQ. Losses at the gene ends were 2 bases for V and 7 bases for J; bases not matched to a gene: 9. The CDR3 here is CASSFPGQGVSGELFF. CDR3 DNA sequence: TGCGCCAGCAGCTTTCCGGGACAGGGAGTAAGCGGGGAGCTGTTTTTT.

The CDR3 DNA reads as TGCAGCGTTGTAGGCCCAGGGGGGAACACTGAAGCTTTCTTT. Its protein is CSVVGPGGNTEAFF. The rearrangement joins TRBV29-1 to TRBJ1-1, with 7 bases matching TRBD1. Trimming at V came to 4 bases and at J to 1 base, leaving 6 bases not matched to a gene. Germline CDR1 is SQVTM and CDR2 is ANQGSEA. CDR3 length: 14 amino acids.

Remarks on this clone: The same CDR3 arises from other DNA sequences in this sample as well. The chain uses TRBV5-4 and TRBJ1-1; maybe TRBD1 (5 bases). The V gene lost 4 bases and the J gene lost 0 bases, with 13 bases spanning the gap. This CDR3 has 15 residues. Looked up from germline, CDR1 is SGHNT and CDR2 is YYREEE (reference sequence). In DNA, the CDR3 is TGTGCCAGCAGCCTGGGACCAGGGCTGAACACTGAAGCTTTCTTT. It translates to CASSLGPGLNTEAFF.

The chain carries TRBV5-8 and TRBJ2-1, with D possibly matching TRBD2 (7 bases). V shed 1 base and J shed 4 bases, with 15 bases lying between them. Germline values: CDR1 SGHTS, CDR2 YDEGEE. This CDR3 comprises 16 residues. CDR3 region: CASSLFRGAKYNEQFF. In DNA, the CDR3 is TGTGCCAGCAGCTTGTTCCGGGGGGCTAAATACAATGAGCAGTTCTTC.

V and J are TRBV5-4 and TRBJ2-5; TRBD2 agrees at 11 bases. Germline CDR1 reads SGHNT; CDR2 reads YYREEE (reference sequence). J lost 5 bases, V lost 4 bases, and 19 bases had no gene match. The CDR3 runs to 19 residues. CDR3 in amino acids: CASSLSLLAGGSSGETQYF. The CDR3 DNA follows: TGTGCCAGCAGCCTATCCCTGCTAGCGGGGGGCTCCTCCGGGGAGACCCAGTACTTC.

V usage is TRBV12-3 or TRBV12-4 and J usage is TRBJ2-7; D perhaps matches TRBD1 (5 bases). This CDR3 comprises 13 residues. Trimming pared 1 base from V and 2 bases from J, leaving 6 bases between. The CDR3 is CASSLEGTYEQYF. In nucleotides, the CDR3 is TGTGCCAGCAGTTTAGAGGGGACCTACGAGCAGTACTTC.

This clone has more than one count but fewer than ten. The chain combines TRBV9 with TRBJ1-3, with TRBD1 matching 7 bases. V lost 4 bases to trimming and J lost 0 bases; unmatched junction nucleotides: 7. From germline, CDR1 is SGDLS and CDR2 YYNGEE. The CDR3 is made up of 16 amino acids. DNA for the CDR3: TGTGCCAGCAGCTTACCGGACAGGAGCTCTGGAAACACCATATATTTT. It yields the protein CASSLPDRSSGNTIYF.

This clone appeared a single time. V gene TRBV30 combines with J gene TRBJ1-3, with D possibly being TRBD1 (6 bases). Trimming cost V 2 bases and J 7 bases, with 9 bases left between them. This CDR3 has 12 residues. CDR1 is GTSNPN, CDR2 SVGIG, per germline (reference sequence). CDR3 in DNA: TGTGCCTGGAGTATGAGGGGGAACACCATATATTTT. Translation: CAWSMRGNTIYF.

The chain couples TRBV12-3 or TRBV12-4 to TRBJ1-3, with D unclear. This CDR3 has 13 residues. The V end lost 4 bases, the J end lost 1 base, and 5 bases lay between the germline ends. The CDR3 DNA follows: TGTGCCAGCAGTTCAAATTCTGGAAACACCATATATTTT. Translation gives CASSSNSGNTIYF.

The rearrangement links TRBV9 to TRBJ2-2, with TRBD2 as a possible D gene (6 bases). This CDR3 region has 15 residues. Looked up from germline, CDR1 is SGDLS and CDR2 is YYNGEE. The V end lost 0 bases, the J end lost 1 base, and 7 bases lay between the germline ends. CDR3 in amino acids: CASSVGRGNTGELFF. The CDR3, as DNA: TGTGCCAGCAGCGTAGGGCGGGGGAACACCGGGGAGCTGTTTTTT.

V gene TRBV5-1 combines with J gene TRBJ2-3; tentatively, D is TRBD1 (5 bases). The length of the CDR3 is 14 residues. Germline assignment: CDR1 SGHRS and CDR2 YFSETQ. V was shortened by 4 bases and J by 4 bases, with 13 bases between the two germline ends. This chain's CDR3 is CASSQQGVADTQYF. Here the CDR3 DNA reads TGCGCCAGCAGCCAGCAGGGTGTGGCAGATACGCAGTATTTT. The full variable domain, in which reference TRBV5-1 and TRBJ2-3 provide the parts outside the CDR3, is KAGVTQTPRYLIKTRGQQVTLSCSPISGHRSVSWYQQTPGQGLQFLFEYFSETQRNKGNFPGRFSGRQFSNSRSEMNVSTLELGDSALYLCASSQQGVADTQYFGPGTRLTVL.

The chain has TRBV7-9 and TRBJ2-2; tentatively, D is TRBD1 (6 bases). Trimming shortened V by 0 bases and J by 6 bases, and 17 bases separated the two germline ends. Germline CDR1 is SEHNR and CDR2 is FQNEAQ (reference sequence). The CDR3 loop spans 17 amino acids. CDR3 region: CASSLAQGSSRPGELFF. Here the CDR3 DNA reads TGTGCCAGCAGCTTAGCGCAGGGGAGCTCTCGCCCCGGGGAGCTGTTTTTT.

CDR3 nucleotides: TGCGCCAGCAGCCAAGACCTAGCGGGGGGCACAGATACGCAGTATTTT. Translation gives CASSQDLAGGTDTQYF. This rearrangement joins TRBV4-1 to TRBJ2-3, with TRBD2 identical over 10 bases. V trimming: 0 bases; J trimming: 1 base; junction bases outside the gene matches: 1. This CDR3 has 16 residues. Germline values: CDR1 MGHRA, CDR2 YSYEKL.

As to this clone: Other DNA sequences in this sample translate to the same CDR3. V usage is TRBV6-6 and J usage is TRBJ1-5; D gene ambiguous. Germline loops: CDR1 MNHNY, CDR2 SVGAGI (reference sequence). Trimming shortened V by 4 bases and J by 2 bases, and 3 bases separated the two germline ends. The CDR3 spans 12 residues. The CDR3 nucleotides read TGTGCCAGCAGTTCTGGCAATCAGCCCCAGCATTTT. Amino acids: CASSSGNQPQHF.

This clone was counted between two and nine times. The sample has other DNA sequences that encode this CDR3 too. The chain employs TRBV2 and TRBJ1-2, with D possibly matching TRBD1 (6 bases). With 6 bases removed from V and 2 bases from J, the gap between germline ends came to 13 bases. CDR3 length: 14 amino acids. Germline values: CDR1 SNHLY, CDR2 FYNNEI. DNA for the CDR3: TGTGCCAGCAGGGGGGCGGGGGGGAACTATGGCTACACCTTC. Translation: CASRGAGGNYGYTF.

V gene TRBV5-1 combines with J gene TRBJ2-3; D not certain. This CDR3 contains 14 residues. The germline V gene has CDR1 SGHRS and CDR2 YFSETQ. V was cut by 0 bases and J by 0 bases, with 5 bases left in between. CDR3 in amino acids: CASSLGTSTDTQYF. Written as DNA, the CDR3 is TGCGCCAGCAGCTTGGGAACTAGCACAGATACGCAGTATTTT.